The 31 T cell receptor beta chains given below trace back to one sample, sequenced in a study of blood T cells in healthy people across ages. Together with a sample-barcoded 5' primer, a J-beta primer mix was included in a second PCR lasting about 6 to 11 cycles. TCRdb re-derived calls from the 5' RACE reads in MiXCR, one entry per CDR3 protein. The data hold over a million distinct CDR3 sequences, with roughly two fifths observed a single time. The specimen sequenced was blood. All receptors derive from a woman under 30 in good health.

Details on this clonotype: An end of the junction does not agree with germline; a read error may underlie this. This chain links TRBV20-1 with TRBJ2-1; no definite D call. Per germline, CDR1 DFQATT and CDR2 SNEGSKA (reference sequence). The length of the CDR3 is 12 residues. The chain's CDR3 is CLAGRPYSEQFF. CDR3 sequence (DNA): TGTCTCGCCGGGCGGCCGTACAGTGAGCAGTTCTTC.

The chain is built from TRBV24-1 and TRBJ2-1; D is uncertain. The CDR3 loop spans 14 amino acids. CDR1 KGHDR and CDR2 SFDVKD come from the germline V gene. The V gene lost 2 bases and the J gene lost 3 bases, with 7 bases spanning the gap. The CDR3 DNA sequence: TGTGCCACCAGTGATTCCGGAAACTACAATGAGCAGTTCTTC. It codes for CATSDSGNYNEQFF.

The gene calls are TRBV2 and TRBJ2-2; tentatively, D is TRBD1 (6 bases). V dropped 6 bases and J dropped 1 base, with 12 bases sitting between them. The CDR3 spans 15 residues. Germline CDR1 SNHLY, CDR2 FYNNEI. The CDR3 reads CASRNLRGNTGELFF. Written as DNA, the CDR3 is TGTGCCAGCAGAAATCTCAGGGGGAACACCGGGGAGCTGTTTTTT.

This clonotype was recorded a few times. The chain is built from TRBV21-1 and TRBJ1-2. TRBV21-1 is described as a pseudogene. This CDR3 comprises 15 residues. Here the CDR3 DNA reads TGTGCCAGCAGCGGCCCAAGGACAGCTAACTATGGCTACACCTTC. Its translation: CASSGPRTANYGYTF.

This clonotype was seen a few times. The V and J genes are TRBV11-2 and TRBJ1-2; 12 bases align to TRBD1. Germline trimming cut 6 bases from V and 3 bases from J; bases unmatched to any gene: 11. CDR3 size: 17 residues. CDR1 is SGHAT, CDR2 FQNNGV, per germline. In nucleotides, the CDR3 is TGTGCCAGCAGAAGGGGACAGGGGGCCCGGGGTGACTATGGCTACACCTTC. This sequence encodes CASRRGQGARGDYGYTF.

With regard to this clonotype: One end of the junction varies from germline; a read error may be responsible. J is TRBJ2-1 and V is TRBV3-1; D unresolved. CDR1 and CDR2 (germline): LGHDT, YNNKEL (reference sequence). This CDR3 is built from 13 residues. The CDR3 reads CDSSPFAGNEQFF. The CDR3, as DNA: TGTGACAGCAGCCCCTTTGCCGGCAATGAGCAGTTCTTC.

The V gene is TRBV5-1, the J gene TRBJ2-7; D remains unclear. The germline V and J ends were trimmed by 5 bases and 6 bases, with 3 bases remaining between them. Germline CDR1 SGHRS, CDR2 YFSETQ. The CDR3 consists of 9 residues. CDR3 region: CASRAEQYF. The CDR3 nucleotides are TGCGCCAGCAGGGCCGAGCAGTACTTC.

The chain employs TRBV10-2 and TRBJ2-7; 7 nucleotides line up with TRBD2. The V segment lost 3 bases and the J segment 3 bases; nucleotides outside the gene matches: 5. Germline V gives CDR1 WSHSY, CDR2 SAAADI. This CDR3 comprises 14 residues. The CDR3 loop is CASSDQREVYEQYF. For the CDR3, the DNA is TGCGCCAGCAGTGACCAGCGGGAAGTCTACGAGCAGTACTTC.

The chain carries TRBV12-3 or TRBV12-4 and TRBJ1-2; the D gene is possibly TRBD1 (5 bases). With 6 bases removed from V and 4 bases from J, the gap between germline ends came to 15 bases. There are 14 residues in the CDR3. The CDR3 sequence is CASRISPGLYGYTF. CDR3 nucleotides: TGTGCCAGCAGGATAAGCCCGGGGCTCTATGGCTACACCTTC.

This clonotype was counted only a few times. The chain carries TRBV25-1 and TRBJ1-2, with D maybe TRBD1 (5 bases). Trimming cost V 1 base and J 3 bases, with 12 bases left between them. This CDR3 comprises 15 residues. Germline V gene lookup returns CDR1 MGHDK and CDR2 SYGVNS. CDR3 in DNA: TGTGCCAGCAGTGAATCAAAGACAGCTCACTATGGCTACACCTTC. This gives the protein CASSESKTAHYGYTF.

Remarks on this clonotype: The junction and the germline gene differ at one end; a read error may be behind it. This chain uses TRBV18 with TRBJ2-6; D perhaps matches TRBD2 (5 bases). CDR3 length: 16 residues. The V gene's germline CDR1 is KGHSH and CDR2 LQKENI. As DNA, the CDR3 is TGTGCCGGCTCACCACTCGACGGGACTGGGGCCAACGTCCTGACTTTC. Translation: CAGSPLDGTGANVLTF.

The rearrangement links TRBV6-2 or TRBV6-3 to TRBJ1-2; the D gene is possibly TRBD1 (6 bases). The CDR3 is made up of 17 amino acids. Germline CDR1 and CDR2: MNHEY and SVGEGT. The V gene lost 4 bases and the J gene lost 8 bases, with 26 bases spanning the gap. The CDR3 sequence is CASSSRQDFNYVSGYTF. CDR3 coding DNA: TGTGCCAGCAGTTCAAGACAGGACTTTAACTATGTTTCCGGCTACACCTTC.

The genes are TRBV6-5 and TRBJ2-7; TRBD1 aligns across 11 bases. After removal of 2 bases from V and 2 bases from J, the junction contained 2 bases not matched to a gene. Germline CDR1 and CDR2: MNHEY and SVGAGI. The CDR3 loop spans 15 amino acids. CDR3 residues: CASSYGQGATYEQYF. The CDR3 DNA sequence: TGTGCCAGCAGTTACGGACAGGGGGCAACCTACGAGCAGTACTTC.

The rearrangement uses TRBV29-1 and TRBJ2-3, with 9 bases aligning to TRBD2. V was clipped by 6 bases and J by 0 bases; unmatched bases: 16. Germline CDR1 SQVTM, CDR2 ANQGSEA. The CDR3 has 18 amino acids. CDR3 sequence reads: CSVGPVVLAGHSTDTQYF. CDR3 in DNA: TGCAGCGTCGGCCCAGTGGTCCTAGCGGGACATAGCACAGATACGCAGTATTTT.

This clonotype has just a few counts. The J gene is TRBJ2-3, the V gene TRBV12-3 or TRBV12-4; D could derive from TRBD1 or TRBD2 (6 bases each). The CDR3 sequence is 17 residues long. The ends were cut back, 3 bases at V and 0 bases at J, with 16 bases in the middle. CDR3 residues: CASSLGKEGDSTDTQYF. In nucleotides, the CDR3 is TGTGCCAGCAGTTTGGGGAAGGAGGGGGACAGCACAGATACGCAGTATTTT.

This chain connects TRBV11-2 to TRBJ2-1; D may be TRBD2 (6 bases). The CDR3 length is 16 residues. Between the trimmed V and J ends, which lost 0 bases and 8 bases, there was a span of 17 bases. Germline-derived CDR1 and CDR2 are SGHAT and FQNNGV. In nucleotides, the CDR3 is TGTGCCAGCAGCTTAGACCCGGGACTTAGGGTAGATGAGCAGTTCTTC. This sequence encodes CASSLDPGLRVDEQFF.

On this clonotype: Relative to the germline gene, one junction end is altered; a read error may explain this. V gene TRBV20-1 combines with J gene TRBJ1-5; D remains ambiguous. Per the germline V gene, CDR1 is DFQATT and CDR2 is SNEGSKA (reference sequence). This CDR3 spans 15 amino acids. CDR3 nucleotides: TGCAGCGCTAGAGATCTGGGATTTCGCAATCAGCCCCAGCATTTT. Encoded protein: CSARDLGFRNQPQHF.

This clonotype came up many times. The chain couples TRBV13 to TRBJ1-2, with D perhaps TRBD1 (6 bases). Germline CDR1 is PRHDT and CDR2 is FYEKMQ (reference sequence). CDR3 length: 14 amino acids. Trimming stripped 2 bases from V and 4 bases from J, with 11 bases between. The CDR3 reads CASSLRGAGYGYTF. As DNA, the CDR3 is TGTGCCAGCAGCTTACGGGGGGCTGGCTATGGCTACACCTTC.

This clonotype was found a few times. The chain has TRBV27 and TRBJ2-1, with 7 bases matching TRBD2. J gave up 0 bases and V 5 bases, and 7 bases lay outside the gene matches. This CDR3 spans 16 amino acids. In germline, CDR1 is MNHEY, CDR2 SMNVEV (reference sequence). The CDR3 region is CASSPAGTTSYNEQFF. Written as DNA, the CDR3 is TGTGCCAGCAGTCCCGCCGGGACTACCTCCTACAATGAGCAGTTCTTC.

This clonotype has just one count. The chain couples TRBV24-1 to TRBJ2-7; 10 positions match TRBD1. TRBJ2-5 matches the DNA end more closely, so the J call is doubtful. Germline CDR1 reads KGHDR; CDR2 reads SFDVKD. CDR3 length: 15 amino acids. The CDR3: CATSGTGAQSGTQYF. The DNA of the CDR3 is TGTGCCACCAGCGGGACAGGGGCCCAGTCAGGGACCCAGTACTTC.

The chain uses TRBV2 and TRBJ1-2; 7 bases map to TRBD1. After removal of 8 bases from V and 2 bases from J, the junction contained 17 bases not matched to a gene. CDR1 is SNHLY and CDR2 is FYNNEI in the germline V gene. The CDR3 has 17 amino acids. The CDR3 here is CASEGGTATFTNYGYTF. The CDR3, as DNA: TGTGCCAGCGAAGGGGGGACAGCAACCTTTACGAACTATGGCTACACCTTC.

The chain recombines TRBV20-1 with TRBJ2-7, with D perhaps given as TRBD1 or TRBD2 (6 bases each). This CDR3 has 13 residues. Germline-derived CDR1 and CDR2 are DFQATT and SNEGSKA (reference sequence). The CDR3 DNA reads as TGCAGCGCCCCTTCGGGGGCTCCCTACGAGCAGTACTTC. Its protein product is CSAPSGAPYEQYF.

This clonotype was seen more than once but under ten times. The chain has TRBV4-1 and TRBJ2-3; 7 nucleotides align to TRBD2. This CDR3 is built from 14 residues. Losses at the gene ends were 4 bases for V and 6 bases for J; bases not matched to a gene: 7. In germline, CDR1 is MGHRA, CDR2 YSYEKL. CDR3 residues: CASSRAGVVDTQYF. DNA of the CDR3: TGCGCCAGCAGCCGGGCGGGGGTGGTTGATACGCAGTATTTT.

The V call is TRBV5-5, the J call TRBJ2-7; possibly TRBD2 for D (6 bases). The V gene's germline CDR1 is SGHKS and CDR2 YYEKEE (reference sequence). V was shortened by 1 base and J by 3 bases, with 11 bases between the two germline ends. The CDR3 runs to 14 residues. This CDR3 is CASSLFSGGYEQYF. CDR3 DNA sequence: TGTGCCAGCAGCTTGTTTAGCGGCGGCTACGAGCAGTACTTC.

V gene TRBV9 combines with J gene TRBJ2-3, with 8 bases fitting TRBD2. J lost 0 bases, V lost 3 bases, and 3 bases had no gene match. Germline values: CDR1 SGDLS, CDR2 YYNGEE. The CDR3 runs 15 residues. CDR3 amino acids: CASSAGGLSTDTQYF. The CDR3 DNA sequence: TGTGCCAGCAGCGCGGGGGGGCTAAGCACAGATACGCAGTATTTT.

CDR3 in amino acids: CASSRATWVTGELFF. DNA for the CDR3: TGTGCCAGCAGCCGCGCAACATGGGTCACCGGGGAGCTGTTTTTT. The chain recombines TRBV12-3 or TRBV12-4 with TRBJ2-2; D is uncertain. Between the trimmed V and J ends, which lost 6 bases and 4 bases, there was a span of 15 bases. The CDR3 loop spans 15 amino acids.

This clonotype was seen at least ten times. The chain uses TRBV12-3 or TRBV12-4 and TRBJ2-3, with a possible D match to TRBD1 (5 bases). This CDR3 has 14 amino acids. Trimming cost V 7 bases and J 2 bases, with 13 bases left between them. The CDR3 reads CASNSLGPTDTQYF. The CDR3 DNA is TGTGCCAGCAATTCTTTGGGGCCCACAGATACGCAGTATTTT.

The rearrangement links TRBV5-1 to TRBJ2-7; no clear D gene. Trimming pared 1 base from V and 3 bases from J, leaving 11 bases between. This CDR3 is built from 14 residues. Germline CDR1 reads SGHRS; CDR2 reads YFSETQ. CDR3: CASSLYGSLYEQYF. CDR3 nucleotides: TGCGCCAGCAGCTTGTACGGCAGTCTCTACGAGCAGTACTTC.

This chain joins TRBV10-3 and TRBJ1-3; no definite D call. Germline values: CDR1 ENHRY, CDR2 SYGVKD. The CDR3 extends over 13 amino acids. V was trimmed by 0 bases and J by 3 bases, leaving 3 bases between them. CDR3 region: CAISESDGNTIYF. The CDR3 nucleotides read TGTGCCATCAGTGAGTCCGATGGAAACACCATATATTTT.

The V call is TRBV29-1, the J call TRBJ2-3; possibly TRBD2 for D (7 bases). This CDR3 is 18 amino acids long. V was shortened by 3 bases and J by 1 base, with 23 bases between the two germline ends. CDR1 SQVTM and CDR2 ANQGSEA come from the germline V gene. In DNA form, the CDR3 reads TGCAGCGTTGATGGTGCGGGGGTTTTGGGACATCGCACAGATACGCAGTATTTT. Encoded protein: CSVDGAGVLGHRTDTQYF.

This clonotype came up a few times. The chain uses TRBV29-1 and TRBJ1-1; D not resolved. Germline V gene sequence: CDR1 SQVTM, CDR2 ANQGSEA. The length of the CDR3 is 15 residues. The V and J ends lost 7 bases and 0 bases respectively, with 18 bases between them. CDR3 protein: CSASGGWGMNTEAFF. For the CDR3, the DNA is TGCAGCGCGAGCGGCGGGTGGGGTATGAACACTGAAGCTTTCTTT. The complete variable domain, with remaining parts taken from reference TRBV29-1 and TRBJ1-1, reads SAVISQKPSRDICQRGTSLTIQCQVDSQVTMMFWYRQQPGQSLTLIATANQGSEATYESGFVIDKFPISRPNLTFSTLTVSNMSPEDSSIYLCSASGGWGMNTEAFFGQGTRLTVV.